This is a list of T cell receptor beta chains from one sample in a study of cytomegalovirus exposure and HLA in healthy donors. Assay: immunoSEQ multiplex PCR; the TCRdb copy retains only in-frame clones and omits some. The repertoire holds under 150,000 clones, with 86% as singletons. The specimen was PBMCs. These receptors all stem from a man in his late teens or twenties in good health and CMV-seronegative. Each CDR3 is given without its conserved first and last residue.

TRBV7-9,ASSLLGVGRIANTGELF
TRBV2,ASSVAESGELF
TRBV27,ASSLDSSYEQY
TRBV27,ASSLIRAGVPNEQF
TRBV7-9,ASSSGLAIYEQF
TRBV6-5,ASSRGGDYT
TRBV29-1,SGLDRGEQY
TRBV6-6,ASSGPGQSSYEQY
TRBV19,ASSTDSSLEQY
TRBV6-1,ASSEGLVRASYEQY
TRBV29-1,SVDKSGGDYGYT
TRBV9,ASSLFSDSNNEQF
TRBV7-2,ASSLAIGGSGNTIY
TRBV13,ASSLPLAASYEQY
TRBV11-2,ASSFSSYEQY
TRBV7-2,ASSLATGRVTDTQY
TRBV11-2,ASSLTGRPYEQY
TRBV5-4,ASSLVAGLQETQY
TRBV7-9,ASSLLAGVQTSETQY
TRBV13,ASRYNRGETQY
TRBV2,ASSDLRETQY
TRBV6-5,ASTTVNTEAF
TRBV11-2,ASSPGTGPNEKLF
TRBV10-1,ASIGPNPEKLF
TRBV28,ASESLGTSGRAYEQY
TRBV13,ASSLNLGGPTEAF
TRBV2,ASRPTGDGEQY
TRBV7-9,ASSLGEGYGYT
TRBV6-6,ASSQDWTSRQF
TRBV29-1,SVRSGFTEAF
TRBV2,ASQGQGYGYT
TRBV19,ASSAGQYSSYEQY
TRBV9,ASSAGLASNGELF
TRBV27,ASSSPGQGTYEQY
TRBV27,ASSFRVLLRDRKFNEQF
TRBV25-1,ASNPRGGTEAF
TRBV5-1,ASSLNSLAGVIDTQY
TRBV18,ASSPGLAGGETQY
TRBV29-1,SAVAGANNEQF
TRBV4-1,ASSHYIRTGDNEQF
TRBV5-6,ASSFSSGRVYEQY
TRBV6-4,ASSDSISGGADTQY
TRBV9,ASSVGGDFYEQY
TRBV4-2,ASSQVTDSPYGYT
TRBV28,ASTRGWGYEQY
TRBV10-2,ASSDPLTSGLAGVEQY
TRBV7-2,ASSLILRGTGELF
TRBV9,ASSASESSYEQY
TRBV27,ASSSVDWTSGTQNYNEQF
TRBV7-2,ASSPQGRGDHGYT
TRBV10-2,ASRDRGYEQY
TRBV11-2,ASSLWRREDEQY
TRBV5-4,ASSSRGGTQY
TRBV6-1,ASLQSMGTTDTQY
TRBV9,ASSVEVGAGGLESGNTIY